These 8 T cell receptor beta chains share one sample of origin, sequenced in a study of cytomegalovirus exposure and HLA in healthy donors. Primers included in the PCR were 60 Vbeta and 13 Jbeta primers. Method: immunoSEQ multiplex PCR; TCRdb's copy keeps in-frame clones and lacks some. Here the sample spans 120,000 to 150,000 clones, about 77% being singletons. Sequencing input: PBMCs. The receptors were sampled from a female donor in good health and CMV-seronegative.

The V call is TRBV5-1, the J call TRBJ1-1; TRBD1 might be the D (5 bases). Germline lookup yields CDR1 SGHRS and CDR2 YFSETQ. CDR3 length: 14 residues. V lost 1 base, J lost 5 bases, and 12 bases lay in between. The CDR3 reads CASSLRRDETEAFF. The CDR3 DNA follows: TGCGCCAGCAGCTTGCGCAGGGATGAGACTGAAGCTTTCTTT.

This chain connects TRBV11-2 to TRBJ2-1, with D perhaps matching TRBD2 (5 bases). The CDR3 covers 14 residues. Germline V lookup: CDR1 SGHAT, CDR2 FQNNGV. V lost 5 bases and J 1 base, leaving 9 bases between the germline ends. CDR3 nucleotide sequence: TGTGCCAGCAGCCCAACGGGGTCCTACAATGAGCAGTTCTTC. It specifies CASSPTGSYNEQFF.

This clone has a single count. V is TRBV10-3 and J is TRBJ2-7; TRBD1 aligns across 11 bases. This CDR3 is 15 amino acids long. Germline loops: CDR1 ENHRY, CDR2 SYGVKD. The V and J ends lost 2 bases and 6 bases, in that order; junction bases with no gene match: 6. CDR3: CAISEPGTGGREQYF. CDR3 coding DNA: TGTGCCATCAGTGAGCCCGGGACAGGGGGGCGCGAGCAGTACTTC.

The gene calls are TRBV5-1 and TRBJ1-2; TRBD1 might be the D (6 bases). Germline V lookup: CDR1 SGHRS, CDR2 YFSETQ. The CDR3 runs to 14 residues. Trimming left V 3 bases short and J 3 bases short, with 12 bases between. For the CDR3, the DNA is TGCGCCAGCAGCTACAGGGTGTTTGACTATGGCTACACCTTC. Its translation: CASSYRVFDYGYTF.

The chain uses TRBV5-1 and TRBJ1-5, with 7 bases fitting TRBD1. From germline, CDR1 is SGHRS and CDR2 YFSETQ. V lost 3 bases and J lost 2; bases outside the gene matches: 14. This CDR3 has 18 amino acids. CDR3 in amino acids: CASSCRQGEQRGNQPQHF. The CDR3 DNA follows: TGCGCCAGCAGCTGTAGACAGGGAGAGCAGCGGGGCAATCAGCCCCAGCATTTT.

This clone was seen a few times. V usage is TRBV10-2 and J usage is TRBJ2-2, with D hard to call. This CDR3 comprises 13 residues. V gave up 5 bases and J gave up 0 bases, with 4 bases separating them. Germline V lookup: CDR1 WSHSY, CDR2 SAAADI. The chain's CDR3 is CASSTANTGELFF. In DNA, the CDR3 is TGCGCCAGCAGTACAGCGAACACCGGGGAGCTGTTTTTT.

The chain joins TRBV19 to TRBJ1-1; no clear D. CDR3 length: 13 residues. CDR1 is LNHDA, CDR2 SQIVND, per germline (reference sequence). V dropped 5 bases and J dropped 1 base, with 8 bases sitting between them. The CDR3 is CASSSRQNTEAFF. CDR3 DNA sequence: TGTGCCAGTAGTTCACGACAGAACACTGAAGCTTTCTTT.

This clone was counted a few times. V and J are TRBV27 and TRBJ2-5; 9 nucleotides agree with TRBD2. Germline-derived CDR1 and CDR2 are MNHEY and SMNVEV (reference sequence). The CDR3 contains 14 residues. V shed 3 bases and J 5 bases; nucleotides not matched to a gene: 4. The CDR3 region is CASSFQAGGETQYF. For the CDR3, the DNA is TGTGCCAGCAGTTTTCAGGCGGGAGGGGAGACCCAGTACTTC.